This T cell receptor beta chain appears in the sequencing data of a study of vaccination and CD4 T cells after COVID-19. About the research overall: SARS-CoV-2 had been detected by nasal swab PCR in convalescent patients; nine were mild, one severe.

The assay that was used to sequence DNA from cultured CD4+ T cells was the Oncomine TCR Beta short-read assay. TCRdb redid the calling of the PCR reads with MiXCR, one entry per CDR3 protein. The sample has roughly 10,000 distinct CDR3 sequences; around 64% are singletons. Treatment defined: roughly 10-day PBMC culture with coronavirus spike peptide pools or control peptides (ViraFEST assay). On days 3 and 7, half the medium was swapped for fresh IL-2-containing medium. Points on this clonotype: Its antigen remains unidentified.

Germline V lookup: CDR1 LNHDA, CDR2 SQIVND (reference sequence). The CDR3 contains 14 residues. Trimming at V came to 3 bases and at J to 3 bases, leaving 5 bases not matched to a gene. The sequenced sample consisted of CD4+ T cells from blood, cultured in vitro. The chain joins TRBV19 to TRBJ2-7; TRBD1 aligns across 7 bases. This clonotype originated in a human donor who had recovered from COVID-19. For the CDR3, the DNA is TGTGCCAGTAGTATGGCCCGGACAGGCTACGAGCAGTACTTC. Translation: CASSMARTGYEQYF.